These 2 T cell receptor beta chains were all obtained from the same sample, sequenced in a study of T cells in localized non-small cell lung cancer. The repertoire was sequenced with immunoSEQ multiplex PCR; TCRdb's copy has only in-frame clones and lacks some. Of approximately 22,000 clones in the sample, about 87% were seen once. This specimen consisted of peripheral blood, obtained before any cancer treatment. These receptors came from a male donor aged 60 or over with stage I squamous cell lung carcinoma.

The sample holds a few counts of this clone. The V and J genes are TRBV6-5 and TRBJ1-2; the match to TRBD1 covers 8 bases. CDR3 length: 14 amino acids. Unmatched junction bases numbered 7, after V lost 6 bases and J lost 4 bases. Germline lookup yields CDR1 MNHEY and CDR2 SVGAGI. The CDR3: CASSSTGEGYGYTF. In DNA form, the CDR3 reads TGTGCCAGCAGCTCGACAGGGGAGGGCTATGGCTACACCTTC.

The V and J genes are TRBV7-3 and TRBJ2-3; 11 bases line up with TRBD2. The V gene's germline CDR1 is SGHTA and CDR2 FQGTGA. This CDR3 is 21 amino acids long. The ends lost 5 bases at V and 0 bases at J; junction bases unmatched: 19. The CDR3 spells CASSLLPSGGPPLQSTDTQYF. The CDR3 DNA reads TGTGCCAGCAGCCTTCTACCTAGCGGGGGGCCTCCCCTACAGAGCACAGATACGCAGTATTTT.